One sample yielded the 26 T cell receptor beta chains listed below, sequenced in a study of siplizumab effects on memory and regulatory T cells. Measured with immunoSEQ multiplex PCR; TCRdb has only the in-frame clones, and not every one. The sample holds about 100,000 clones, roughly 94% seen once. The material sequenced was Tregs sorted from blood. Receptors were obtained from a human donor in good health.

This sequence joins TRBV5-1 and TRBJ2-1; D is perhaps TRBD2 (6 bases). CDR1 is SGHRS, CDR2 YFSETQ, per germline. Trimming removed 5 bases at V and 3 bases at J, with 12 bases between. The CDR3 has 14 residues. CDR3 region: CASRGGASYNEQFF. The CDR3, as DNA: TGCGCCAGCAGGGGGGGAGCCAGCTACAATGAGCAGTTCTTC. The entire variable domain, with the rest obtained from reference TRBV5-1 and TRBJ2-1, is as follows: KAGVTQTPRYLIKTRGQQVTLSCSPISGHRSVSWYQQTPGQGLQFLFEYFSETQRNKGNFPGRFSGRQFSNSRSEMNVSTLELGDSALYLCASRGGASYNEQFFGPGTRLTVL.

The chain has TRBV6-5 and TRBJ2-7, with D possibly TRBD2 on 6 matching bases. V was cut by 6 bases and J by 0 bases, with 15 bases left in between. Germline CDR1 and CDR2: MNHEY and SVGAGI. This CDR3 has 15 amino acids. DNA of the CDR3: TGTGCCAGCAGCGACCCTGCGGGGCCCTCCTACGAGCAGTACTTC. This codes for CASSDPAGPSYEQYF.

This chain uses TRBV14 with TRBJ1-2; D is unclear. The CDR3 contains 14 residues. The germline gives CDR1 SGHDN, CDR2 FVKESK. Trimming took off 0 bases at V and 6 bases at J, with 11 bases between the two ends. CDR3 sequence: CASSQDRLRDGYTF. Written as DNA, the CDR3 is TGTGCCAGCAGCCAAGACAGGCTTCGCGATGGCTACACCTTC.

The chain combines TRBV23-1 with TRBJ1-2; D is unresolved. TRBV23-1 is an open reading frame whose function is uncertain. The V and J ends lost 11 bases and 6 bases respectively, with 4 bases between them. The CDR3 is 8 amino acids. The CDR3 DNA reads TGCGCCGGCCATGGCTACACCTTC. Protein sequence: CAGHGYTF.

This sequence joins TRBV19 and TRBJ1-3, with D unclear. Germline V gene lookup returns CDR1 LNHDA and CDR2 SQIVND (reference sequence). The germline V and J ends were trimmed by 9 bases and 4 bases, with 16 bases remaining between them. CDR3 length: 14 amino acids. CDR3 sequence: CASNLRASGNTIYF. The CDR3 DNA is TGTGCCAGCAACCTCCGGGCGTCCGGAAACACCATATATTTT. The full variable domain, with the rest looked up from reference TRBV19 and TRBJ1-3, is DGGITQSPKYLFRKEGQNVTLSCEQNLNHDAMYWYRQDPGQGLRLIYYSQIVNDFQKGDIAEGYSVSREKKESFPLTVTSAQKNPTAFYLCASNLRASGNTIYFGEGSWLTVV.

The V call is TRBV5-1, the J call TRBJ2-3; 11 positions agree with TRBD2. V was clipped by 3 bases and J by 0 bases; unmatched bases: 6. This CDR3 has 17 residues. Germline V lookup: CDR1 SGHRS, CDR2 YFSETQ. In DNA, the CDR3 is TGCGCCAGCAGCTCAATTAGCGGGAGGGTAAGCACAGATACGCAGTATTTT. It codes for CASSSISGRVSTDTQYF.

This clone occurred a few times. The chain employs TRBV25-1 and TRBJ1-5; 9 nucleotides line up with TRBD1. The germline gives CDR1 MGHDK, CDR2 SYGVNS. V shed 4 bases and J 6 bases; nucleotides not matched to a gene: 4. The CDR3 runs to 14 residues. CDR3 bases: TGTGCCAGCAGTGTACAGGGGGCCGGTCAGCCCCAGCATTTT. Translating gives CASSVQGAGQPQHF.

The gene calls are TRBV5-1 and TRBJ1-1; D gene unclear. Trimming shortened V by 3 bases and J by 0 bases, and 12 bases separated the two germline ends. The germline CDR1 and CDR2 sequences are SGHRS and YFSETQ. The CDR3 has 15 amino acids. The CDR3 region has the DNA TGCGCCAGCAGCTCGGCCCTCAATTTGAACACTGAAGCTTTCTTT. This codes for CASSSALNLNTEAFF. Full variable domain (outside the CDR3, taken from reference TRBV5-1 and TRBJ1-1): KAGVTQTPRYLIKTRGQQVTLSCSPISGHRSVSWYQQTPGQGLQFLFEYFSETQRNKGNFPGRFSGRQFSNSRSEMNVSTLELGDSALYLCASSSALNLNTEAFFGQGTRLTVV.

The chain uses TRBV30 and TRBJ2-2, with D perhaps matching TRBD2 (5 bases). This CDR3 is built from 12 residues. CDR1 GTSNPN and CDR2 SVGIG come from the germline V gene (reference sequence). V lost 3 bases, J lost 8 bases, and 10 bases lay in between. CDR3: CAWSRTWGELFF. As DNA, the CDR3 is TGTGCCTGGAGCCGGACTTGGGGGGAGCTGTTTTTT.

The chain links TRBV30 to TRBJ2-5, with D possibly being TRBD2 (7 bases). This CDR3 region has 14 residues. Trimming cost V 3 bases and J 1 base, with 12 bases left between them. Germline lookup yields CDR1 GTSNPN and CDR2 SVGIG (reference sequence). CDR3 in DNA: TGTGCCTGGAGACAAGGGGGGGGCCAAGAGACCCAGTACTTC. Protein sequence: CAWRQGGGQETQYF.

CDR3 nucleotide sequence: TGTGCCAGCAGTTTGCGAGGGCCTCCCTACGAGCAGTACTTC. It is translated as CASSLRGPPYEQYF. The chain carries TRBV28 and TRBJ2-7, with D perhaps TRBD2 (5 bases). Per germline, CDR1 MDHEN and CDR2 SYDVKM. The CDR3 runs to 14 residues. Trimming took off 3 bases at V and 2 bases at J, with 11 bases between the two ends.

The chain has TRBV5-6 and TRBJ2-7; 7 positions match TRBD2. Trimming cost V 5 bases and J 4 bases; bases outside gene matches: 9. The CDR3 totals 14 residues. The germline V gene encodes CDR1 SGHDT and CDR2 YYEEEE. Here the CDR3 DNA reads TGTGCCAGCAGAAGGCGGGGCGGGGGATACGAGCAGTACTTC. It yields the protein CASRRRGGGYEQYF.

V gene TRBV19 combines with J gene TRBJ1-1; D gene unclear. Trimming took 4 bases from V and 4 from J, leaving 10 bases between them. This CDR3 is built from 13 residues. Per germline, CDR1 LNHDA and CDR2 SQIVND (reference sequence). The CDR3 here is CASSKHGTTEAFF. CDR3 nucleotides: TGTGCCAGTAGTAAACACGGTACCACTGAAGCTTTCTTT.

This chain uses TRBV5-7 with TRBJ2-2; D might be TRBD1 (5 bases). TRBV5-7 is noted as an ORF with a role that remains uncertain. The CDR3 is 16 residues long. With 0 bases removed from V and 3 bases from J, the gap between germline ends came to 12 bases. The CDR3 DNA follows: TGTGCCAGCAGCTTGGTGGGGCAGGATGACACCGGGGAGCTGTTTTTT. This translates into CASSLVGQDDTGELFF.

The chain links TRBV6-4 to TRBJ2-3; TRBD2 matches 10 bases. CDR1 is MRHNA, CDR2 SNTAGT, per germline. The CDR3 is 16 amino acids. Trimming took 8 bases from V and 4 from J; bases not matched to a gene: 12. DNA of the CDR3: TGTGCCAGCTCACAGCCTAGCGGGAGTTCCCCAGATACGCAGTATTTT. Protein product: CASSQPSGSSPDTQYF.

This clone has more than one count but fewer than ten. CDR3 sequence (DNA): TGTGCCAGCAGTGTCACAGGGGGCGCTGGAAACACCATATATTTT. Encoded protein: CASSVTGGAGNTIYF. The chain has TRBV6-1 and TRBJ1-3; TRBD1 aligns across 9 bases. Germline lookup yields CDR1 MNHNS and CDR2 SASEGT. The CDR3 consists of 15 residues. V lost 4 bases, J lost 2 bases, and 3 bases stayed unmatched.

The chain uses TRBV5-1 and TRBJ2-7; D gene uncertain. CDR1 is SGHRS and CDR2 is YFSETQ in the germline V gene. The CDR3 has 12 amino acids. Trimming left V 4 bases short and J 1 base short, with 6 bases between. The CDR3 spells CASSPGSYEQYF. DNA of the CDR3: TGCGCCAGCAGCCCCGGGTCCTACGAGCAGTACTTC.

The gene calls are TRBV4-1 and TRBJ2-1; no definite D call. Looked up from germline, CDR1 is MGHRA and CDR2 is YSYEKL. The CDR3 runs 12 residues. Trimming stripped 4 bases from V and 10 bases from J, with 11 bases between. CDR3: CASSPQLGEQFF. CDR3 nucleotide sequence: TGCGCCAGCAGCCCCCAGCTCGGCGAGCAGTTCTTC.

The chain carries TRBV11-2 and TRBJ2-1; TRBD1 matches 9 bases. Germline V gene data show CDR1 as SGHAT and CDR2 as FQNNGV. CDR3 length: 15 residues. Trimming cost V 2 bases and J 9 bases; bases outside gene matches: 8. CDR3 coding DNA: TGTGCCAGCAGCTTAACGGGGACAGGGAGGAGTGAGCAGTTCTTC. Amino acid sequence: CASSLTGTGRSEQFF.

The CDR3 coding sequence is TGTGCCTGGAACGAGAAGGCCGGCTACACCTTC. It codes for CAWNEKAGYTF. The chain couples TRBV30 to TRBJ1-2; D remains unclear. There are 11 residues in the CDR3. V lost 4 bases and J lost 8, with 11 bases in between. Germline loops: CDR1 GTSNPN, CDR2 SVGIG (reference sequence).

The rearrangement uses TRBV19 and TRBJ2-2; TRBD2 matches 13 bases. The CDR3 is made up of 16 amino acids. J lost 1 base, V lost 8 bases, and 4 bases had no gene match. Per germline, CDR1 LNHDA and CDR2 SQIVND (reference sequence). The CDR3, as DNA: TGTGCCAGTCACCGGACTAGCGGGAGGAACACCGGGGAGCTGTTTTTT. Residues: CASHRTSGRNTGELFF.

This clone has a single count. This chain joins TRBV30 and TRBJ2-1; D unresolved. CDR1 and CDR2 from the germline V gene are GTSNPN and SVGIG (reference sequence). Trimming took off 0 bases at V and 4 bases at J, with 10 bases between the two ends. The CDR3 covers 14 residues. The CDR3 sequence: CAWSVEGYYNEQFF. The CDR3 coding sequence is TGTGCCTGGAGTGTGGAAGGATATTACAATGAGCAGTTCTTC. Combining the CDR3 with reference TRBV30 and TRBJ2-1 gives the whole variable domain SQTIHQWPATLVQPVGSPLSLECTVEGTSNPNLYWYRQAAGRGLQLLFYSVGIGQISSEVPQNLSASRPQDRQFILSSKKLLLSDSGFYLCAWSVEGYYNEQFFGPGTRLTVL.

This chain uses TRBV12-2 with TRBJ2-1; the DNA was not used to check the table's D call, TRBD2. TRBV12-2 is classified as a pseudogene. The CDR3 runs to 19 residues. Here the CDR3 DNA reads TGTGCAAGTCGCTTAGCGGGGACTAGCGGAGCCCGTCCCTACAATGAGCAGTTCTTC. Translated, it gives CASRLAGTSGARPYNEQFF.

Only one count was recorded for this clone. The chain has TRBV7-9 and TRBJ2-3, with TRBD1 matching over 8 bases. Trimming removed 6 bases from V and 5 bases from J; junction bases left unmatched: 10. CDR3 length equals 15 residues. Looked up from germline, CDR1 is SEHNR and CDR2 is FQNEAQ (reference sequence). The DNA of the CDR3 is TGTGCCAGCAGACTCCGACAGGGGCGGGGAGATACGCAGTATTTT. Protein product: CASRLRQGRGDTQYF.

This clone has only a few counts. This rearrangement joins TRBV7-9 to TRBJ2-3; the D is unclear. The germline CDR1 and CDR2 sequences are SEHNR and FQNEAQ (reference sequence). With 8 bases removed from V and 6 bases from J, the gap between germline ends came to 3 bases. There are 9 residues in the CDR3. The CDR3 is CASGDTQYF. DNA for the CDR3: TGTGCCAGCGGGGATACGCAGTATTTT.

The V and J genes are TRBV5-1 and TRBJ1-3; 7 bases match TRBD1. Looked up from germline, CDR1 is SGHRS and CDR2 is YFSETQ. V was clipped by 2 bases and J by 1 base; unmatched bases: 3. The CDR3 loop spans 15 amino acids. The CDR3 reads CASSFPTGSGNTIYF. CDR3 coding DNA: TGCGCCAGCAGCTTCCCGACAGGGTCTGGAAACACCATATATTTT. Combining the CDR3 with reference TRBV5-1 and TRBJ1-3 gives the whole variable domain KAGVTQTPRYLIKTRGQQVTLSCSPISGHRSVSWYQQTPGQGLQFLFEYFSETQRNKGNFPGRFSGRQFSNSRSEMNVSTLELGDSALYLCASSFPTGSGNTIYFGEGSWLTVV.